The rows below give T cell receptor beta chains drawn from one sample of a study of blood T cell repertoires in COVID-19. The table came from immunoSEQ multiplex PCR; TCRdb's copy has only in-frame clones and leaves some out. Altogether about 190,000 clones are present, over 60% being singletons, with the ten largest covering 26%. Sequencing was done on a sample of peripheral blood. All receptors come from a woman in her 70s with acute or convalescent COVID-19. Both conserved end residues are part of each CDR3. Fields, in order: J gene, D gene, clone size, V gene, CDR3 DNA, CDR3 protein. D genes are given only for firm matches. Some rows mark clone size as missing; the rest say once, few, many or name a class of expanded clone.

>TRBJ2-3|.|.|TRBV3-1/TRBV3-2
TGTGCCAGCTCCACCGGGACTTATAACACAGATACGCAGTATTTT
CASSTGTYNTDTQYF
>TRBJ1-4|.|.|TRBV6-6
TGTGCCAGCTCAGTCGGGTTGACTAATGAAAAACTGTTTTTT
CASSVGLTNEKLFF
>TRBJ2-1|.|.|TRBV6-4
TGTGCCAGCAGCGAGGAACCACTCAATGAGCAGTTCTTC
CASSEEPLNEQFF
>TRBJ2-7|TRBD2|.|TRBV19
TGTGCCAGTAGTATAGATCGTAGCGGGATAAACGAGCAGTACTTC
CASSIDRSGINEQYF
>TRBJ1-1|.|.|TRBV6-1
TGTGCCAGCAGTGATGCGAGACTAAGGACTGAAGCTTTCTTT
CASSDARLRTEAFF
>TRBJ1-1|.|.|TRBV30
TGTGCCTGGAGTGCGCAGGGGAGCCCCATGAACACTGAAGCTTTCTTT
CAWSAQGSPMNTEAFF
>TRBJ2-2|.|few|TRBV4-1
TGCGCCAGCAGCCAAGACCCGGGGGTCAACACCGGGGAGCTGTTTTTT
CASSQDPGVNTGELFF
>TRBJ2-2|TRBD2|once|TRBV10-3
TGTGCCAGCCGACTAGCGGGAGAACCAAACACCGGGGAGCTGTTTTTT
CASRLAGEPNTGELFF
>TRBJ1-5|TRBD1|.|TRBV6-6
TGTGCCAGCAGTTACACAGGGGGTCAGCCCCAGCATTTT
CASSYTGGQPQHF
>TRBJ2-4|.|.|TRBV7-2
TGTGCCAGCAGCTTAGCACAGAGAAACATTCAGTACTTC
CASSLAQRNIQYF
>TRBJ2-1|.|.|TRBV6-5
TGTGCCAGCAGTTACTCGGGCAGGGTTCTTTACAATGAGCAGTTCTTC
CASSYSGRVLYNEQFF
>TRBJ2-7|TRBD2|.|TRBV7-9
TGTGCCAGCAGCTTAGCGCAGCTAGCGGGAGTACACTCCTACGAGCAGTACTTC
CASSLAQLAGVHSYEQYF
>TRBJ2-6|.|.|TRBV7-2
TGTGCCAGCAGCTTCAGTGGTGGTGGGGCCAACGTCCTGACTTTC
CASSFSGGGANVLTF
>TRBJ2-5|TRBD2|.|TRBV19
TGTGCCAGTAGTCAAGGCTCGGGACTAGCACAGACCCAGTACTTC
CASSQGSGLAQTQYF
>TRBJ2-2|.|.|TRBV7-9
TGTGCCAGCAGAAGGCAGGGTAACACCGGGGAGCTGTTTTTT
CASRRQGNTGELFF
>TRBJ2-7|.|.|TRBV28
TGTGCCAGCGGGGGGAAGGGACGGTACGAGCAGTACTTC
CASGGKGRYEQYF
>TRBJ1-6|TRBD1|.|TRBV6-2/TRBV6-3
TGTGCCAGCAGTGACGCCGACAGGGACAGTTCACCCCTCCACTTT
CASSDADRDSSPLHF
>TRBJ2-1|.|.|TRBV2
TGTGCCAGCATCGACGCTAGCCCATCAAATGAGCAGTTCTTC
CASIDASPSNEQFF
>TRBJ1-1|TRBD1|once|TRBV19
TGTGCCAGTAGTATGGGGACAGCCACTGAAGCTTTCTTT
CASSMGTATEAFF
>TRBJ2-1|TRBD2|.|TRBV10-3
TGTGCCATCAGGGGACTAGAATATGAGCAGTTCTTC
CAIRGLEYEQFF
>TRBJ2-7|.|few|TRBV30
TGTGCCTGGAGTAGAGGGAACGAGCAGTACTTC
CAWSRGNEQYF
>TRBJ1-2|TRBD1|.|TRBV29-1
TGCAGCGTCGGACAGGCTGTCTATGGCTACACCTTC
CSVGQAVYGYTF
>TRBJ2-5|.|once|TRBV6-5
TGTGCCAGCAGTCCTAGTCAAGAGACCCAGTACTTC
CASSPSQETQYF
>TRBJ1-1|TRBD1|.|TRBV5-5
TGTGCCAGCAGCCGGGACAGGGGGTCCTTAGTGGACACTGAAGCTTTCTTT
CASSRDRGSLVDTEAFF